The rows below give T cell receptor beta chains drawn from one sample of a study of T cell responses to AZD1222 COVID-19 vaccine. Profiled with immunoSEQ multiplex PCR; TCRdb holds only in-frame clones, not every one. Seen here are approximately 82,000 clones, 90% observed once, and the top ten hold about 5.2%. The specimen comprised peripheral blood, sampled on day 0 of AZD1222 vaccination. All receptors derive from an adult in good health. The CDR3 runs from the conserved cysteine through the conserved F or W. Each record gives: V gene, clone size, D gene, CDR3 length, J gene, CDR3 DNA, CDR3 protein. A D gene is named only where the DNA matches it firmly. Not all rows give a size; the values are once, few, many and, for expanded clones, a class.

>TRBV10-2|-|-|14|TRBJ1-4
TGCGCCAGCAGTCGAGGCGACGGGAATGAAAAACTGTTTTTT
CASSRGDGNEKLFF
>TRBV7-2|once|-|16|TRBJ2-3
TGTGCCAGCAGCTTAGCGTTTCGGGGTAGGACAGATACGCAGTATTTT
CASSLAFRGRTDTQYF
>TRBV15|-|-|15|TRBJ1-4
TGTGCCACCAGCAGAGTGAAGGGAACTAATGAAAAACTGTTTTTT
CATSRVKGTNEKLFF
>TRBV6-5|-|TRBD1|14|TRBJ2-6
TGTGCCAGCAATACAGGGGCCGGGGCCAACGTCCTGACTTTC
CASNTGAGANVLTF
>TRBV19|once|-|13|TRBJ1-3
TGTGCCAGTAGGGCGCAGAGTCGGAACACCATATATTTT
CASRAQSRNTIYF
>TRBV7-9|-|TRBD1|16|TRBJ1-4
TGTGCCAGCAGCTCGCAGCGACAGGGCCTAGAGGAAAAACTGTTTTTT
CASSSQRQGLEEKLFF
>TRBV9|-|-|13|TRBJ1-3
TGTGCCAGCAGCATCATACCTGGAAACACCATATATTTT
CASSIIPGNTIYF
>TRBV3-1/TRBV3-2|-|-|15|TRBJ1-5
TGTGCCAGCAGCCAAGATCTTGTTAGCAATCAGCCCCAGCATTTT
CASSQDLVSNQPQHF
>TRBV6-6|-|-|13|TRBJ1-2
TGTGCCAGCCGTCGGGGGGCACTTTATGGCTACACCTTC
CASRRGALYGYTF
>TRBV5-1|-|-|16|TRBJ2-5
TGCGCCAGCAGCTTGGCCGGGTCAGGGGCCCAAGAGACCCAGTACTTC
CASSLAGSGAQETQYF
>TRBV3-1/TRBV3-2|-|-|13|TRBJ1-1
TGTGCCAGCAGCCAAGCCCGTAACACTGAAGCTTTCTTT
CASSQARNTEAFF